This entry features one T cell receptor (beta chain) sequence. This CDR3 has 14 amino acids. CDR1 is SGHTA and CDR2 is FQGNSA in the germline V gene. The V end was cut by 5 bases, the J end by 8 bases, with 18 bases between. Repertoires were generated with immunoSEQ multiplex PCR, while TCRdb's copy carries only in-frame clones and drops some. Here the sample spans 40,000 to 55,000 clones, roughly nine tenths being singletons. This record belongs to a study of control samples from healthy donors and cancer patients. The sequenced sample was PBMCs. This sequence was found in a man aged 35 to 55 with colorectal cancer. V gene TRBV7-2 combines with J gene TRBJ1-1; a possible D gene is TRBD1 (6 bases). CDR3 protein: CASSPRGGTLEAFF. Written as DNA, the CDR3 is TGTGCCAGCAGCCCAAGAGGGGGGACGCTCGAAGCTTTCTTT. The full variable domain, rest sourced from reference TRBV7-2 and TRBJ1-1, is GAGVSQSPSNKVTEKGKDVELRCDPISGHTALYWYRQSLGQGLEFLIYFQGNSAPDKSGLPSDRFSAERTGGSVSTLTIQRTQQEDSAVYLCASSPRGGTLEAFFGQGTRLTVV.